The source of this T cell receptor (beta chain) is a study of T-cell reconstitution after alpha-beta-depleted transplantation in children. Study results and limitations: Reported findings indicate that, about two months after transplant, alpha-beta T cells came from several hundred expanded clones, which were derived from non-depleted graft cells. When one year had passed after transplant, most T-cell counts and diversity came from newly produced T cells. Where some patients showed high TCRbeta diversity at day 60, it came from recipient T cells and thymic progenitors that had survived.

Molecular barcoding with unique molecular identifiers was used for the TCRbeta library. TCRdb itself ran the PCR reads through MiXCR, one entry per CDR3 protein. The sample consists of around 700,000 distinct CDR3 sequences, around 13% of them appearing once. Many counts were recorded for this clonotype. Its antigen remains unidentified. This CDR3 comprises 17 residues. J gave up 9 bases and V 3 bases, and 17 bases lay outside the gene matches. The clonotype originates from a girl aged 2-9 years with congenital amegakaryocytic thrombocytopenia, due to receive a stem cell transplant. This chain connects TRBV12-3 or TRBV12-4 to TRBJ2-1; 7 positions agree with TRBD2. This material consisted of PBMCs, taken before TCRalphabeta/CD19-depleted stem cell transplant. CDR3 coding DNA: TGTGCCAGCAGTTTTTTTGGGGGTGGGGGGGATGGAGTTGAGCAGTTCTTC. Amino acid sequence: CASSFFGGGGDGVEQFF.